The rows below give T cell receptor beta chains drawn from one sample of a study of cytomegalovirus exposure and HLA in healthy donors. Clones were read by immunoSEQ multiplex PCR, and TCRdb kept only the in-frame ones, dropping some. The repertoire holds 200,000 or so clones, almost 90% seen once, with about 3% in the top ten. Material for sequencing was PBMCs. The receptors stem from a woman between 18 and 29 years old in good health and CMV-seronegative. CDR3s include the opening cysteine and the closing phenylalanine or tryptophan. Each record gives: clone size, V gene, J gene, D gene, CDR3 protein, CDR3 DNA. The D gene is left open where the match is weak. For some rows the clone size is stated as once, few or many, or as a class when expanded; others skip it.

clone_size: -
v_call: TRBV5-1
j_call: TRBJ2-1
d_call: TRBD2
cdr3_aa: CASSFTATSAGVWGNEQFF
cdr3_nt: TGCGCCAGCAGCTTCACAGCGACGAGCGCGGGAGTTTGGGGGAATGAGCAGTTCTTC

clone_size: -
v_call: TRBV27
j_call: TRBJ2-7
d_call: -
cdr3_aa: CASSLIKGSYEQYF
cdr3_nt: TGTGCCAGCAGTTTAATAAAGGGGTCCTACGAGCAGTACTTC

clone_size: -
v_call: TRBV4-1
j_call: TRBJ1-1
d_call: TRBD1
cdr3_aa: CASRGQVNTEAFF
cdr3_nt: TGCGCCAGCAGGGGACAGGTGAACACTGAAGCTTTCTTT

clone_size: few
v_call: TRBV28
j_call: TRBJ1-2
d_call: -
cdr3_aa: CASNNIGGRSYGYTF
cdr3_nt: TGTGCCAGCAACAATATCGGGGGGCGGTCCTATGGCTACACCTTC

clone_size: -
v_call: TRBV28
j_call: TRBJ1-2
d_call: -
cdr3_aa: CASSLSIQGWGYTF
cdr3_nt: TGTGCCAGCAGTTTATCGATCCAGGGTTGGGGCTACACCTTC

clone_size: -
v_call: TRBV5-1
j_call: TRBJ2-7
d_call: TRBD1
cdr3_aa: CASKGQGSSYEQYF
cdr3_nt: TGCGCCAGCAAGGGACAGGGGAGTTCCTACGAGCAGTACTTC

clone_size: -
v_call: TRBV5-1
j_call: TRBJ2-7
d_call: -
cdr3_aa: CASSFEAGNYEQYF
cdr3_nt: TGCGCCAGCAGCTTCGAGGCGGGAAACTACGAGCAGTACTTC

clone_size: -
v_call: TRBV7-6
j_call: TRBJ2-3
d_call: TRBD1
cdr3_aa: CASSLVGTGGPTDTQYF
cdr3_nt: TGTGCCAGCAGCTTAGTGGGGACAGGGGGCCCCACAGATACGCAGTATTTT

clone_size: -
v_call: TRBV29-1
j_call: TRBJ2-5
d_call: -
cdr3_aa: CSVEERIRFQETQYF
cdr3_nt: TGCAGCGTTGAAGAGCGTATTCGGTTCCAAGAGACCCAGTACTTC

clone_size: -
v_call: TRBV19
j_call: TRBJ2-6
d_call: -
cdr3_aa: CASSPYQGTGANVLTF
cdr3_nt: TGTGCCAGTAGTCCTTACCAGGGTACCGGGGCCAACGTCCTGACTTTC

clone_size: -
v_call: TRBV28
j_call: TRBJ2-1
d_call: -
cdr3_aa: CASSSRLQENEQFF
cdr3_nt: TGTGCCAGCAGTTCCCGGTTACAGGAAAATGAGCAGTTCTTC

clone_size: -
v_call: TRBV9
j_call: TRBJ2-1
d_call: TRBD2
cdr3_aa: CASSVGTSGIHEQFF
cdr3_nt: TGTGCCAGCAGCGTGGGGACTAGCGGGATCCACGAGCAGTTCTTC

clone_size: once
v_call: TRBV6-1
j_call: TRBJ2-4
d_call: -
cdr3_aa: CASSESLPVLNIQYF
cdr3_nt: TGTGCCAGCAGTGAGTCCTTACCGGTACTAAACATTCAGTACTTC

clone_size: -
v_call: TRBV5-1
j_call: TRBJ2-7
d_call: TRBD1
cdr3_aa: CASSGRQGPSYEQYF
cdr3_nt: TGCGCCAGCAGCGGGAGACAGGGGCCCTCCTACGAGCAGTACTTC

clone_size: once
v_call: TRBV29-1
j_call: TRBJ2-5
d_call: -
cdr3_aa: CSVRQVETQYF
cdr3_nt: TGCAGCGTTAGACAGGTAGAGACCCAGTACTTC